This T cell receptor (beta chain) derives from a study of PD-L1 blockade in urothelial cancer. The wider study: Blood analysis occurred 3 weeks (second dose) and 6 weeks after treatment start.

Germline V gene sequence: CDR1 SGHVS, CDR2 FNYEAQ. V dropped 0 bases and J dropped 11; count of bases not matched to a gene: 18. The CDR3 sequence is 17 residues long. Time point of the sample: pretreatment peripheral blood. Each patient presented with locally advanced or metastatic urothelial carcinoma. Pretreatment sampling and on-treatment sampling together yielded between 1 and 8 samples for each patient. Into every PCR, synthetic TCR analog templates were spiked. Sequencing used immunoSEQ multiplex PCR; TCRdb keeps in-frame clones, though not all of them. The data show roughly 53,000 clones, with around nine tenths seen just once and about 15% held by the top ten.

V usage is TRBV7-6 and J usage is TRBJ1-1, with 7 bases lining up with TRBD1. This specimen was PBMCs, taken around atezolizumab (anti-PD-L1) treatment. This receptor was taken from a woman aged 55-70 years with urothelial cancer. This CDR3 is CASSLANRGRMHDAAFF. The CDR3 DNA follows: TGTGCCAGCAGCTTAGCAAACAGGGGCCGCATGCATGATGCGGCTTTCTTT.